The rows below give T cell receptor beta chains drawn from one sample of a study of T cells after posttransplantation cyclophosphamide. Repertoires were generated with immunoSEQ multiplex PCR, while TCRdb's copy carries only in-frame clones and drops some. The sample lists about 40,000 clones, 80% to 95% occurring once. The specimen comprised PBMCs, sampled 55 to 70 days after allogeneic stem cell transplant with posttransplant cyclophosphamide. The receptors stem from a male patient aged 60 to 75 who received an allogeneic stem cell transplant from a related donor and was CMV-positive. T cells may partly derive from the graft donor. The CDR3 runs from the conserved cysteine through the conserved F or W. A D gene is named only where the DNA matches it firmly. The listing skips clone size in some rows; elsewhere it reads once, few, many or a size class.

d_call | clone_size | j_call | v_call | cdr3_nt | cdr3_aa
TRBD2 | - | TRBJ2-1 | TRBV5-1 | TGCGCCAGCAGCTTGGTTAGCGGGGGGGATGAGCAGTTCTTC | CASSLVSGGDEQFF
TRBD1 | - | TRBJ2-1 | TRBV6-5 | TGTGCCAGCAGTCCCGGGACAGAGGACCCGTTCTTC | CASSPGTEDPFF
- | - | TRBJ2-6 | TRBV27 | TGTGCCAGCAGCCGACAGGTGGGGGCCAACGTCCTGACTTTC | CASSRQVGANVLTF
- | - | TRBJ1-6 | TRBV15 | TGTGCCACCAGCAGCCCAAATTCACCCCTCCACTTT | CATSSPNSPLHF
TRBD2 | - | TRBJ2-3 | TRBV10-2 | TGCGCCAGCAGTTCCTCTAGCGGGGGGTATGATACGCAGTATTTT | CASSSSSGGYDTQYF
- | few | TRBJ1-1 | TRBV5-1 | TGCGCCAGCAGCTTGGGGAGGATTAACACTGAAGCTTTCTTT | CASSLGRINTEAFF
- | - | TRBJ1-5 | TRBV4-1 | TGCGCCAGCAGCCAAGGCGAGTTGGGCAATCAGCCCCAGCATTTT | CASSQGELGNQPQHF
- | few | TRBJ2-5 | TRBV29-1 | TGCAGCGTTGATCTGAGAGAGACCCAGTACTTC | CSVDLRETQYF
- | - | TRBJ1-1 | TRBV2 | TGTGCCAGCCAGCGAATCCTCAACACTGAAGCTTTCTTT | CASQRILNTEAFF
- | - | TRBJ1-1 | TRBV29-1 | TGCAGCGTAGCTAAACAGGGGAACACTGAAGCTTTCTTT | CSVAKQGNTEAFF
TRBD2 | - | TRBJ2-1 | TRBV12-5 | TGTGCTAGTGGTTTACTAGCGGGGGACTACAATGAGCAGTTCTTC | CASGLLAGDYNEQFF
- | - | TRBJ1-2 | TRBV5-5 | TGTGCCAGCAGCTTGCAGGGGAACTATGGCTACACCTTC | CASSLQGNYGYTF
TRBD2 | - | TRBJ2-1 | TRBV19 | TGTGCCAGTTCTGTCCTCTTCGTAGGGACTAGCGGGGGGATTTTATTCTTC | CASSVLFVGTSGGILFF
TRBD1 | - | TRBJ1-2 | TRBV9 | TGTGCCAGCAGCGTAGGGGGGACAGCTTCTAACTATGGCTACACCTTC | CASSVGGTASNYGYTF
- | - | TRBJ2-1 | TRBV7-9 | TGTGCCAGCAGCCGGCCAACTACGACAGAATACAATGAGCAGTTCTTC | CASSRPTTTEYNEQFF
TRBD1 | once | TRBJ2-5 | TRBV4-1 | TGCGCCAGCAGCCAACCTTGGGCGATAGCAGGGGGCGAAGAGACCCAGTACTTC | CASSQPWAIAGGEETQYF
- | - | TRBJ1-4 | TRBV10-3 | TGTGCCATCAAGGAGGGTGAAAAACTGTTTTTT | CAIKEGEKLFF
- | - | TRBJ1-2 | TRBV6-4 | TGTGCCAGCAGTGCTGGGCGGGGGAGACTGGGCGGATCTAACTATGGCTACACCTTC | CASSAGRGRLGGSNYGYTF
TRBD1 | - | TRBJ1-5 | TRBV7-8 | TGTGCCAGCAGCGATTATGGACAGGGGGGGAATCAGCCCCAGCATTTT | CASSDYGQGGNQPQHF
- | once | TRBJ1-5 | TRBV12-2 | TGTGCAAGTCGCTTATGGAGGAGCAATCAGCCCCAGCATTTT | CASRLWRSNQPQHF
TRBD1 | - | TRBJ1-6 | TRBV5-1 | TGCGCCAGCAGCCTAACTCTACTTGGACAGGGAAATAATTCACCCCTCCACTTT | CASSLTLLGQGNNSPLHF
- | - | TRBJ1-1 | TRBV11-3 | TGTGCCAGCAGCTTATACAGGTATGATGAAGCTTTCTTT | CASSLYRYDEAFF
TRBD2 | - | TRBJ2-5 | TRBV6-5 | TGTGCCAGCGTGGCTAGCGGGGAAGAGACCCAGTACTTC | CASVASGEETQYF
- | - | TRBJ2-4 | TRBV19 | TGTGCCAGTAAAGCACTAGCCAAAAACATTCAGTACTTC | CASKALAKNIQYF
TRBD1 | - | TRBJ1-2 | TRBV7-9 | TGTGCCAGCAGCTTAGGGACAGGGTTTGGCTACACCTTC | CASSLGTGFGYTF
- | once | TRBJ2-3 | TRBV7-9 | TGTGCCAGCAGCTCGGGATTGAGCACAGATACGCAGTATTTT | CASSSGLSTDTQYF
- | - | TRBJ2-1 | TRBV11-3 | TGTGCCAGCAGCTGGACTGCCGCCGGCGAGCAGTTCTTC | CASSWTAAGEQFF
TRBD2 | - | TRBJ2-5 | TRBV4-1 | TGCGCCAGCAGCCGATGGACTAGCGGGGGGGCGGGACAAGAGACCCAGTACTTC | CASSRWTSGGAGQETQYF
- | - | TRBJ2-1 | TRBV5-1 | TGCGCCAGCAGCTTGGGTTTAGTGCAGTTCTTC | CASSLGLVQFF
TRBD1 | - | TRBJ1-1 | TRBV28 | TGTGCCAGCAGTTTAACGACAGGGGGTGTCACTGAAGCTTTCTTT | CASSLTTGGVTEAFF
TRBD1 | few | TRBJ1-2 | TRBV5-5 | TGTGCCAGCAGCTTGGGCCCGGGACAGGGGTACTATGGCTACACCTTC | CASSLGPGQGYYGYTF
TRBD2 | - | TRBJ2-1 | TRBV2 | TGTGCCAGCAGTTACAGCGGGGGGGCTTACAATGAGCAGTTCTTC | CASSYSGGAYNEQFF
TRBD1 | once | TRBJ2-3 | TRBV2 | TGTGCCAGCATCGCTCAAAGGGGACAGAGCACAGATACGCAGTATTTT | CASIAQRGQSTDTQYF
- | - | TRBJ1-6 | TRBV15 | TGTGCCACCAGCAGCGCCCTTATGTCGAGCTCCTATAATTCACCCCTCCACTTT | CATSSALMSSSYNSPLHF
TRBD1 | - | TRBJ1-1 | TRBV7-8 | TGTGCCAGCGTCGACAGGGAGATGAACACTGAAGCTTTCTTT | CASVDREMNTEAFF
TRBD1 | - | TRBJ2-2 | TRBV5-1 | TGCGCCAGCAGCTTTCGGGGACAGGGGAATGGCGCCGGGGAGCTGTTTTTT | CASSFRGQGNGAGELFF
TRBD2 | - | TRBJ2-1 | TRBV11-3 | TGTGCCAGCAGCCAAGGACTAGCGGGGGGGGATGAGCAGTTCTTC | CASSQGLAGGDEQFF
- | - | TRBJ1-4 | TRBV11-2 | TGTGCCAGCAGCCCAGGGAGTTTTGGACAGCTTCATGAAAAACTGTTTTTT | CASSPGSFGQLHEKLFF
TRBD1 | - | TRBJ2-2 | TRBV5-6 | TGTGCCAGCAGCTACCGACGGACAGGGTCTAACACCGGGGAGCTGTTTTTT | CASSYRRTGSNTGELFF
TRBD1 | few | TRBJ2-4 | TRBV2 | TGTGCCAGCACCACGGGACAGTTTCTAGCCAAAAACATTCAGTACTTC | CASTTGQFLAKNIQYF
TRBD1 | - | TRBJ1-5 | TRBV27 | TGTGCCAGCAGTAGTTACAGGGGGGGCAATCAGCCCCAGCATTTT | CASSSYRGGNQPQHF
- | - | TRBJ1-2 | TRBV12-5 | TGTGCTAGCATGACGGGGGGTATAAACTATGGCTACACCTTC | CASMTGGINYGYTF
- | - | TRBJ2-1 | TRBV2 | TGTGCCAGCAGTGAAGAAGTCGCGAACAATGAGCAGTTCTTC | CASSEEVANNEQFF
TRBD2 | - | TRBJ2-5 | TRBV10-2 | TGCGCCAGCAGTAAGATTGCTAGCGGGTCTTATGAGACCCAGTACTTC | CASSKIASGSYETQYF
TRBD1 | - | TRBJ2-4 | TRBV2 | TGTGCCAGCACAGGGACAGGGGTTAACATTCAGTACTTC | CASTGTGVNIQYF
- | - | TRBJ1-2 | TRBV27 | TGTGCCAGCAGTTCCCAGGGTACTGGCTACACCTTC | CASSSQGTGYTF